This TCR beta chain was captured by sequencing in a study of long-term antiretroviral therapy in people with HIV. Study details: When the earliest samples were collected, ART was typically delayed until CD4 counts fell. Study-wide findings and caveats: When set beside controls, HIV repertoires had CDR3 length ranges that were narrower. Clones that had undergone expansion before ART dominated the repertoire at all time points.

Version v3.0 of the immunoSEQ assay ran at survey level. Measured with immunoSEQ multiplex PCR; TCRdb has only the in-frame clones, and not every one. This table holds 40,000 to 50,000 clones, roughly 93% found once. Note on this clone: Antigen unknown.

Germline-derived CDR1 and CDR2 are MNHNY and SVGAGI (reference sequence). After removal of 6 bases from V and 7 bases from J, the junction contained 9 bases not matched to a gene. The CDR3 spans 15 residues. This receptor was obtained from a man under 40 with HIV. Here the sequenced sample was unsorted PBMCs, taken approximately 9.1 years after starting antiretroviral therapy. The chain has TRBV6-6 and TRBJ2-2; 9 bases match TRBD1. This chain's CDR3 is CASRLPGQGGGELFF. CDR3 nucleotides: TGTGCCAGCAGACTACCGGGACAGGGTGGCGGGGAGCTGTTTTTT.